This TCR beta chain was documented in a study of technical replicates of blood from a few donors. This table comes from immunoSEQ multiplex PCR, and its TCRdb copy is limited to in-frame clones, with some not included. The sample includes 50,000 to 65,000 clones, nearly 95% of them seen just once. This CDR3 spans 16 amino acids. Germline loops: CDR1 SGDLS, CDR2 YYNGEE. The V gene end was trimmed by 4 bases and the J gene end by 1 base; junction bases not matched to a gene: 6. This TCR was sampled from a human donor in good health. Some clones in this sample may be carry-over from other donors' samples. The chain is built from TRBV9 and TRBJ2-3; 10 nucleotides align to TRBD2. The sample consisted of PBMCs. This chain's CDR3 is CASSRSGGAGTDTQYF. In DNA form, the CDR3 reads TGTGCCAGCAGCAGAAGCGGGGGGGCGGGCACAGATACGCAGTATTTT. The complete variable domain, with remaining parts taken from reference TRBV9 and TRBJ2-3, reads DSGVTQTPKHLITATGQRVTLRCSPRSGDLSVYWYQQSLDQGLQFLIQYYNGEERAKGNILERFSAQQFPDLHSELNLSSLELGDSALYFCASSRSGGAGTDTQYFGPGTRLTVL.